Detailed here is one TCR beta chain. Its specificity is unknown. The data are from a study of T cells after yellow fever vaccination. Regarding the study as a whole: Clones from primary vaccination mostly reappeared after the booster (around 96% CD4, about 88% CD8).

TCRdb fed the 5' RACE reads into MiXCR, producing one record per CDR3 protein. This table has about 74,000 distinct CDR3 sequences, roughly 6.9% appearing once. Sequences were derived from CD8+ T cells sorted from PBMCs, sampled less than 6 days after the first yellow fever vaccination. The receptor comes from a man younger than 35 who received the YFV17D yellow fever vaccine.

The DNA of the CDR3 is TGCAGTGCTAGAGATCTTGCAGACTGGTACAATGAGCAGTTCTTC. This codes for CSARDLADWYNEQFF. The V call is TRBV20-1, the J call TRBJ2-1; D ambiguous. Trimming took 0 bases from V and 4 from J, leaving 13 bases between them. From germline, CDR1 is DFQATT and CDR2 SNEGSKA (reference sequence). The length of the CDR3 is 15 residues.